This T cell receptor (beta chain) was found in a study of T-cell memory formation after mild COVID-19. Study observations and caveats: For second-wave clones that peaked at day 37, SARS-CoV-2 specificity went unverified. Some clones that responded turned up in pre-infection memory, which suggests that cross-reactive memory joined in.

With regard to this clonotype: The antigen is not known.

Losses at the gene ends were 4 bases for V and 6 bases for J; bases not matched to a gene: 5. The CDR3 totals 13 residues. Germline V gene data show CDR1 as MGHDK and CDR2 as SYGVNS. 5'RACE primed from the constant segment yielded TCR alpha and TCR beta cDNA libraries bearing sample barcodes and UMIs. Via MiXCR, TCRdb re-called the 5' RACE reads, giving one row per CDR3 protein. The profile shows fewer than 450,000 distinct CDR3 sequences, roughly a quarter of them singletons. This clonotype was sampled from an adult woman who had mild COVID-19 (a few samples of this study predate the infection). Cell type and time point are not known. Sequencing was done on a sample of PBMCs or a T cell subset sorted from them (not recorded which). The chain carries TRBV25-1 and TRBJ2-7, with 8 bases that match TRBD2. The CDR3 coding sequence is TGTGCCAGCAGTGCTCCACGGGGGGGCGAGCAGTACTTC. It encodes CASSAPRGGEQYF.